This record covers a single T cell receptor (beta chain). Antigen: not known. Described time point: week 11, during vaccination. All doses held 300 ug of mutant IDH1 20-mer peptide, with topical imiquimod. The sample originates from a study of a mutant IDH1 vaccine in newly diagnosed glioma. In the study overall: Either 4-6 weeks after radiotherapy alone or alongside temozolomide, vaccination was begun. Former treatment meant radiotherapy, temozolomide, or both; the majority had gotten both. Overall study results and limits: Among all patients, vaccine-induced immune responses occurred in roughly 93%.

Clones were sequenced by immunoSEQ multiplex PCR, and TCRdb holds only the in-frame ones, with some missing. The sample holds about 40,000 clones; roughly 89% are singletons and the top ten take 2.2%. The CDR3 length is 16 residues. Per germline, CDR1 SGDLS and CDR2 YYNGEE. Between the trimmed V and J ends, which lost 0 bases and 0 bases, there was a span of 12 bases. The TCR originated in a man in his forties with glioma. V usage is TRBV9 and J usage is TRBJ1-2; D might be TRBD1 (5 bases). The sequencing here drew on PBMCs, taken from a glioma patient whose treatment included an IDH1 peptide vaccine. The CDR3 region is CASSVGRESPNYGYTF. For the CDR3, the DNA is TGTGCCAGCAGCGTAGGCAGGGAGTCCCCTAACTATGGCTACACCTTC.